This TCR beta chain stems from a study of blood T cells in healthy people across ages (dated by TCRdb to the mid-2010s). Looking at the study overall: In model experiments, template switching captured about one uniquely barcoded TCR beta cDNA molecule for every two T cells. To track age-related changes in TCR beta repertoire diversity, the study relied on deep sequencing normalized with unique cDNA molecular identifiers. Donors were grouped into four age groups: young (average approximately 15 years), middle-aged (39), aged (around 60) and long-lived (82). Donors of different ages were randomly distributed across sequencing lanes to avoid experimental bias. Using the same blood draw, the study looked at two additional independent replicas of 1 million unique cDNA reads for two donors, one aged 18 to 29 and the other aged 80 or older. The full study reports these points: Since profiling was done on bulk unsorted PBMCs, naive and antigen-experienced compartments could not be conclusively compared. The long-lived group showed more naive CD4+ T cells, fewer expanded clones and increased TCR diversity than the aged group, suggesting age selection. A strong correlation was found between observed TCR beta diversity and the percentage of naive T cells measured by flow cytometry. Because donor CMV infection status was unknown, age-related changes in expanded clonotypes were potentially confounded. Estimates of total diversity based on one million sequenced T cells were considered lower bounds and underestimates. Observed TCR beta diversity per million T cells fell roughly linearly with age, and a significant reduction was already apparent by age roughly 40.

The library was produced with 5' RACE. These reads were obtained on an Illumina HiSeq 2500. A second PCR of roughly 7 to 11 cycles was performed with a sample-barcoded 5' primer and a J-beta primer mix. A template-switch 5' adaptor carrying 12 random nucleotides introduced a unique molecular identifier onto each TCR beta cDNA molecule. Each sample yielded at least 2.5 million CDR3-containing paired-end reads. All of the RNA was converted into first-strand cDNA using the Mint cDNA synthesis kit, with a TRBC-specific oligonucleotide serving as the primer. Following uracil-DNA glycosylase treatment, a first 18-cycle PCR with universal primers M1SS and BC2_uni_R was performed on all cDNA. Processing in the source paper ran as follows. For normalization, 1 million high-quality reads, each with a distinct molecular identifier, were randomly selected from each sample. Reads sharing molecular identifiers were discarded rather than binned into consensus sequences. MiTCR, run with a Q25 quality threshold and the strictest error-elimination algorithm, handled CDR3 identification, clonotype clustering and error correction. A nonparametric unseen species model with Euler transformation was used to estimate a lower bound on total TCR beta diversity. TCRdb trimmed public reads at Q25 via fastp, called clones via MiXCR and kept in-frame beta chains. Entries that share a CDR3 protein sequence are merged under the most common genes and DNA. For this entry, the V and J calls and clone size follow TCRdb and not the study's own pipeline. In all, the sample holds under 2 million distinct CDR3 sequences, and almost 35% of those were seen once. In total, the top ten clones hold approximately 10% of the sample.

Details on this clonotype: Its cognate antigen has yet to be identified. Base qualities are not recorded, but no much larger clone differs from it by a single base.

The germline V gene (reference sequence) sets CDR1 to DFQATT and CDR2 to SNEGSKA. Trimming takes 6 bases off V and 5 bases off J; junction bases not matched to a gene: 15. The CDR3 covers 16 residues, taking in both the cysteine and the phenylalanine. The DNA shown is the 48-base CDR3, in frame from base 1. The approximately 40 donors, aged about 6 to 90 years, were systemically healthy Caucasian individuals from Russia. Roughly 9.5 milliliters of peripheral blood were drawn from each donor into EDTA-treated Vacutainer tubes. Ficoll-Paque density-gradient centrifugation was used to isolate PBMCs, with at least 6.5 million per sample. Total RNA was extracted from PBMCs with Trizol reagent, with at least 6 micrograms obtained per sample. For every donor, an aliquot of PBMCs went through flow cytometry to measure the percentages of naive CD45RAhigh/CD27high T cells.

Recombination linked TRBV20-1 to TRBJ1-5; 8 central nucleotides agree with TRBD1. The sample comprised blood. The source of this sequence is a woman in her twenties or thirties in good health. The CDR3 protein: CSALIRGQGAYQPQHF. The nucleotide sequence reads as follows: TGCAGTGCACTAATCAGGGGGCAGGGGGCATATCAGCCCCAGCATTTT.